This entry lists 24 T cell receptor beta chains sequenced from one sample in a study of T cells after yellow fever vaccination. One entry per CDR3 protein, called by TCRdb with MiXCR from the 5' RACE reads. The table has some 500,000 distinct CDR3 sequences, approximately 13% seen once; the top ten hold 11% to 15%. Material: PBMCs, obtained on the day of the yellow fever booster vaccination. These receptors all come from a man younger than 45 who received the YFV17D yellow fever vaccine.

A few counts support this clonotype. The chain recombines TRBV29-1 with TRBJ2-1; 7 positions match TRBD1. With 7 bases clipped from V and 3 bases from J, the junction kept 6 bases outside the gene matches. CDR1 SQVTM and CDR2 ANQGSEA come from the germline V gene. This CDR3 spans 13 amino acids. The CDR3 nucleotides are TGCAGCGGCAAGACAGGGTACTACAATGAGCAGTTCTTC. This gives the protein CSGKTGYYNEQFF.

This clonotype has a count of ten or more. The chain has TRBV12-3 or TRBV12-4 and TRBJ2-7, with a possible D match to TRBD1 (6 bases). The CDR3 spans 14 residues. V was clipped by 5 bases and J by 5 bases, with 16 bases between them. The chain's CDR3 is CASSRTQGFNEQYF. For the CDR3, the DNA is TGTGCCAGCAGTAGAACACAGGGATTCAACGAGCAGTACTTC.

The chain combines TRBV12-3 or TRBV12-4 with TRBJ2-1; D call uncertain. This CDR3 spans 14 amino acids. Trimming took off 5 bases at V and 9 bases at J, with 17 bases between the two ends. The CDR3 sequence is CASSPTYKEGEQFF. In nucleotides, the CDR3 is TGTGCCAGCAGTCCTACTTATAAGGAAGGTGAGCAGTTCTTC.

The gene calls are TRBV6-1 and TRBJ2-7; D is unclear. This CDR3 spans 13 amino acids. Germline CDR1 MNHNS, CDR2 SASEGT. With 7 bases removed from V and 4 bases from J, the gap between germline ends came to 14 bases. The CDR3 region has the DNA TGTGCCAGCATTGCAGGAAAAAATTACGAGCAGTACTTC. Residues: CASIAGKNYEQYF.

The J gene is TRBJ2-1, the V gene TRBV18, with 8 bases aligning to TRBD2. The length of the CDR3 is 15 residues. The germline V gene has CDR1 KGHSH and CDR2 LQKENI. The junction had 8 bases not matched to a gene; V was cut back by 0 bases and J by 10 bases. The CDR3 nucleotides read TGTGCCAGCTCACCACCCGGACTAGCCCCTAAAGAGCAGTTCTTC. This translates into CASSPPGLAPKEQFF.

This chain uses TRBV18 with TRBJ2-1, with a weak D call TRBD1 (5 bases). Germline loops: CDR1 KGHSH, CDR2 LQKENI. The V and J ends lost 4 bases and 5 bases respectively, with 18 bases between them. The length of the CDR3 is 16 residues. The DNA of the CDR3 is TGTGCCAGCTCACTTCGACAGCCCTCATACGACAATGAGCAGTTCTTC. Its protein product is CASSLRQPSYDNEQFF.

The chain recombines TRBV4-3 with TRBJ1-3; D call uncertain. Deletions cut 0 bases from V and 0 bases from J, with 6 bases between. This CDR3 spans 15 amino acids. From germline, CDR1 is LGHNA and CDR2 YSLEER. The chain's CDR3 is CASSQDGFSGNTIYF. Written as DNA, the CDR3 is TGCGCCAGCAGCCAAGACGGTTTCTCTGGAAACACCATATATTTT.

The V and J genes are TRBV6-5 and TRBJ2-7, with 8 bases that match TRBD2. This CDR3 is built from 16 residues. CDR1 MNHEY and CDR2 SVGAGI come from the germline V gene. V was pared by 2 bases and J by 4 bases, with 10 bases of the junction left unmatched. The DNA for the CDR3 is TGTGCCAGCAGTTACCCGTTGTCGGGGGGGGATTACGAGCAGTACTTC. It translates to CASSYPLSGGDYEQYF.

CDR3: CASSQAGQGGYSEQFF. In DNA, the CDR3 is TGTGCCAGCAGCCAAGCCGGACAGGGGGGTTATAGTGAGCAGTTCTTC. J is TRBJ2-1 and V is TRBV28, with TRBD1 matching 10 bases. In germline, CDR1 is MDHEN, CDR2 SYDVKM. This CDR3 region has 16 residues. With 6 bases clipped from V and 9 bases from J, the junction kept 14 bases outside the gene matches.

The chain joins TRBV7-8 to TRBJ2-7; TRBD2 is a possible D gene (6 bases). Germline V gene data show CDR1 as SGHVS and CDR2 as FQNEAQ. V was trimmed by 1 base and J by 3 bases, leaving 13 bases between them. CDR3 length: 15 amino acids. The CDR3 reads CASSLGGEPRYEQYF. The CDR3 DNA reads as TGTGCCAGCAGCTTAGGGGGGGAGCCCCGCTACGAGCAGTACTTC.

This clonotype was recorded a few times. The rearrangement joins TRBV20-1 to TRBJ2-1; D is ambiguous. This CDR3 has 11 amino acids. Germline lookup yields CDR1 DFQATT and CDR2 SNEGSKA (reference sequence). V lost 5 bases to trimming and J lost 1 base, with 3 bases between them. The CDR3 protein is CSARSYNEQFF. CDR3 in DNA: TGCAGTGCTCGTTCCTACAATGAGCAGTTCTTC.

A few counts support this clonotype. This chain joins TRBV6-5 and TRBJ2-3; D is unresolved. Trimming took 0 bases from V and 2 from J, leaving 6 bases between them. The germline CDR1 and CDR2 sequences are MNHEY and SVGAGI. The length of the CDR3 is 14 residues. Here the CDR3 DNA reads TGTGCCAGCAGTTACTCCTACAACACAGATACGCAGTATTTT. Encoded protein: CASSYSYNTDTQYF.

The V gene is TRBV19, the J gene TRBJ1-5; 7 positions agree with TRBD1. Germline CDR1 is LNHDA and CDR2 is SQIVND (reference sequence). CDR3 length: 15 residues. Trimming cost V 9 bases and J 5 bases; bases outside gene matches: 13. The CDR3 protein is CASAAEGQTHQPQHF. As DNA, the CDR3 is TGTGCCAGCGCGGCCGAGGGACAGACTCATCAGCCCCAGCATTTT.

This clonotype came up a few times. The V gene is TRBV5-6, the J gene TRBJ2-7; D may be TRBD2 (6 bases). V was shortened by 0 bases and J by 5 bases, with 9 bases between the two germline ends. CDR3 length equals 13 residues. CDR1 is SGHDT, CDR2 YYEEEE, per germline. The CDR3 here is CASSLASAHEQYF. The CDR3 DNA follows: TGTGCCAGCAGCTTGGCTAGCGCCCACGAGCAGTACTTC.

This clonotype was detected many times. The chain has TRBV7-2 and TRBJ2-3, with D maybe TRBD1 (5 bases). The germline gives CDR1 SGHTA, CDR2 FQGNSA. Trimming removed 6 bases at V and 2 bases at J, with 12 bases between. CDR3 length: 14 amino acids. CDR3 coding DNA: TGTGCCAGCAGTAGGACATTGAACACAGATACGCAGTATTTT. This gives the protein CASSRTLNTDTQYF.

This clonotype was seen many times. This chain uses TRBV28 with TRBJ2-7; 9 nucleotides align to TRBD1. Trimming removed 3 bases from V and 4 bases from J; junction bases left unmatched: 13. Germline lookup yields CDR1 MDHEN and CDR2 SYDVKM. The CDR3 is made up of 17 amino acids. The CDR3 sequence is CASSFPASGTGRYEQYF. The CDR3 nucleotides read TGTGCCAGCAGTTTTCCGGCTTCGGGGACAGGGCGATACGAGCAGTACTTC.

The chain is built from TRBV4-2 and TRBJ2-3; 9 nucleotides align to TRBD1. The CDR3 is 15 amino acids. CDR1 is LGHNA and CDR2 is YNFKEQ in the germline V gene. The V gene end was trimmed by 6 bases and the J gene end by 5 bases; junction bases not matched to a gene: 9. CDR3 loop: CASRQQGALIDTQYF. The CDR3 bases are TGTGCCAGCAGGCAACAGGGGGCGCTTATAGATACGCAGTATTTT.

This sequence joins TRBV3-1 and TRBJ1-2, with no clear D. Trimming removed 4 bases at V and 4 bases at J, with 13 bases between. Looked up from germline, CDR1 is LGHDT and CDR2 is YNNKEL (reference sequence). CDR3 size: 14 residues. The CDR3: CASSPGVLSYGYTF. CDR3 nucleotide sequence: TGTGCCAGCAGCCCCGGGGTTTTGTCCTATGGCTACACCTTC.

In this sample, this clonotype turned up a few times. A junction boundary mismatches the germline segment, possibly from a read error. V usage is TRBV28 and J usage is TRBJ2-3, with D perhaps matching TRBD1 (6 bases). Germline loops: CDR1 MDHEN, CDR2 SYDVKM. CDR3 length: 15 residues. The CDR3 DNA sequence: TGTGCCAGCAGTTTACCCTCACCCGGGCAGGGGACCTCAGACTTT. Its protein is CASSLPSPGQGTSDF.

V is TRBV29-1 and J is TRBJ1-1; perhaps TRBD1 as D (6 bases). The CDR3 is made up of 11 amino acids. Germline V gene lookup returns CDR1 SQVTM and CDR2 ANQGSEA. Trimming took off 8 bases at V and 1 base at J, with 8 bases between the two ends. The CDR3 sequence is CSSRGNTEAFF. CDR3 bases: TGCAGCAGCAGGGGGAACACTGAAGCTTTCTTT.

This clonotype was observed a few times. CDR3 bases: TGTGCCAGTAGTATTGGGCTAGAATACAATGAGCAGTTCTTC. Translated, it gives CASSIGLEYNEQFF. This chain links TRBV19 with TRBJ2-1; unclear D gene. The CDR3 is made up of 14 amino acids. The germline CDR1 and CDR2 sequences are LNHDA and SQIVND (reference sequence). V lost 3 bases and J 4 bases, leaving 10 bases between the germline ends.

As DNA, the CDR3 is TGCAGTGCTATAGCGGGCGTTACAGATACGCAGTATTTT. Protein product: CSAIAGVTDTQYF. The chain uses TRBV20-1 and TRBJ2-3; the match to TRBD2 covers 7 bases. CDR1 and CDR2 from the germline V gene are DFQATT and SNEGSKA (reference sequence). The CDR3 length is 13 residues. V lost 4 bases, J lost 3 bases, and 4 bases stayed unmatched.

This clonotype was picked up many times. V and J are TRBV29-1 and TRBJ2-2; TRBD1 might be the D (5 bases). The CDR3 length is 14 residues. V lost 7 bases to trimming and J lost 6 bases, with 18 bases between them. CDR1 SQVTM and CDR2 ANQGSEA come from the germline V gene. The CDR3 sequence: CSALEAGRAGELFF. For the CDR3, the DNA is TGCAGCGCCTTAGAGGCAGGGCGCGCCGGGGAGCTGTTTTTT.

This chain joins TRBV13 and TRBJ2-5; 12 bases fit TRBD2. Per the germline V gene, CDR1 is PRHDT and CDR2 is FYEKMQ (reference sequence). Germline trimming cut 9 bases from V and 7 bases from J; bases unmatched to any gene: 9. The CDR3 runs to 14 residues. The CDR3 region has the DNA TGTGCCAGTACTAGCGGGAGGTTGGAGGTGACCCAGTACTTC. Protein: CASTSGRLEVTQYF.